The 25 T cell receptor beta chains listed next were all sequenced from one sample in a study of immune evolution from preneoplasia to lung adenocarcinoma. Data came from immunoSEQ multiplex PCR; TCRdb stores just in-frame clones and leaves some out. The sample holds approximately 4,700 clones, 77% seen once. The specimen was FFPE lung adenocarcinoma in situ tissue. The receptors were gathered from a person aged 60-80 years with lung adenocarcinoma.

The chain employs TRBV7-2 and TRBJ2-5; D gene ambiguous. The germline V and J ends were trimmed by 1 base and 3 bases, with 9 bases remaining between them. The V gene's germline CDR1 is SGHTA and CDR2 FQGNSA. CDR3 length: 14 residues. CDR3 sequence (DNA): TGTGCCAGCAGCTTAGTCCCGCCAAAAGAGACCCAGTACTTC. It yields the protein CASSLVPPKETQYF.

This clone was seen only once. The V and J genes are TRBV7-2 and TRBJ2-2; 7 bases are a match to TRBD1. The CDR3 is made up of 16 amino acids. Per germline, CDR1 SGHTA and CDR2 FQGNSA. Trimming cost V 5 bases and J 0 bases; bases outside gene matches: 6. The CDR3 spells CASSPPGTANTGELFF. In DNA, the CDR3 is TGTGCCAGCAGCCCCCCGGGGACAGCGAACACCGGGGAGCTGTTTTTT.

The genes are TRBV29-1 and TRBJ2-3; possible D gene TRBD1, 6 bases. The V gene's germline CDR1 is SQVTM and CDR2 ANQGSEA. This CDR3 has 13 residues. V shed 6 bases and J shed 6 bases, with 16 bases lying between them. CDR3 amino acids: CSVDLTGTDTQYF. Here the CDR3 DNA reads TGCAGCGTCGACCTAACAGGGACCGATACGCAGTATTTT.

Only a few counts were recorded for this clone. The rearrangement uses TRBV28 and TRBJ1-1, with TRBD1 matching over 10 bases. The CDR3 consists of 16 residues. V lost 5 bases and J lost 4; bases outside the gene matches: 10. Germline V gene sequence: CDR1 MDHEN, CDR2 SYDVKM. The CDR3: CASSPRDRGHSTEAFF. CDR3 DNA sequence: TGTGCCAGCAGTCCGAGAGACAGGGGGCATAGCACTGAAGCTTTCTTT.

The chain joins TRBV5-4 to TRBJ2-7; unclear D gene. The CDR3 has 12 amino acids. Germline V gene sequence: CDR1 SGHNT, CDR2 YYREEE (reference sequence). Deletions cut 2 bases from V and 1 base from J, with 4 bases between. This CDR3 reads CASSLQSYEQYF. For the CDR3, the DNA is TGTGCCAGCAGCTTACAGTCCTACGAGCAGTACTTC.

The V gene is TRBV6-5, the J gene TRBJ1-3; possibly TRBD1 for D (5 bases). Germline-derived CDR1 and CDR2 are MNHEY and SVGAGI. The CDR3 is made up of 14 amino acids. V gave up 9 bases and J gave up 4 bases, with 16 bases separating them. The CDR3 loop reads CASEGRGGGNTIYF. For the CDR3, the DNA is TGTGCCAGTGAGGGGAGAGGAGGCGGAAACACCATATATTTT.

This clone showed up just once. The rearrangement links TRBV7-2 to TRBJ2-3; 8 bases are a match to TRBD2. Germline CDR1 and CDR2: SGHTA and FQGNSA. The CDR3 spans 15 residues. The trim removed 5 bases at V and 2 bases at J, leaving 6 bases unmatched. The CDR3 nucleotides read TGTGCCAGCAGCCGTCGGACTAGCCCCACAGATACGCAGTATTTT. This translates into CASSRRTSPTDTQYF.

This clone was detected only a few times. This chain links TRBV4-3 with TRBJ2-5; D is uncertain. V lost 2 bases to trimming and J lost 1 base, with 8 bases between them. The germline gives CDR1 LGHNA, CDR2 YSLEER. CDR3 size: 14 residues. Here the CDR3 DNA reads TGCGCCAGCAGCCAAAGTCTGTCCCAAGAGACCCAGTACTTC. Translation: CASSQSLSQETQYF.

In its sample, this clone was seen a few times. The chain is built from TRBV7-8 and TRBJ2-5; 11 nucleotides agree with TRBD1. This CDR3 contains 15 residues. V dropped 4 bases and J dropped 13; count of bases not matched to a gene: 14. In germline, CDR1 is SGHVS, CDR2 FQNEAQ. The CDR3 DNA reads as TGTGCCAGCAGCTCTAAGCCGGGACAGGGGGGACCCACGTACTTC. This gives the protein CASSSKPGQGGPTYF. The variable domain in full, completed from reference TRBV7-8 and TRBJ2-5, reads GAGVSQSPRYKVAKRGQDVALRCDPISGHVSLFWYQQALGQGPEFLTYFQNEAQLDKSGLPSDRFFAERPEGSVSTLKIQRTQQEDSAVYLCASSSKPGQGGPTYFGPGTRLLVL.

The V and J genes are TRBV18 and TRBJ2-7, with TRBD1 matching over 10 bases. Germline CDR1 KGHSH, CDR2 LQKENI. The CDR3 sequence is 15 residues long. With 3 bases clipped from V and 5 bases from J, the junction kept 7 bases outside the gene matches. In nucleotides, the CDR3 is TGTGCCAGCTCACCTCCGGACAGGGGGTTGGACGAGCAGTACTTC. It translates to CASSPPDRGLDEQYF.

The rearrangement uses TRBV29-1 and TRBJ2-5, with D perhaps TRBD1 (5 bases). Germline V gene sequence: CDR1 SQVTM, CDR2 ANQGSEA. CDR3 size: 12 residues. V dropped 7 bases and J dropped 7 bases, with 16 bases sitting between them. The CDR3 nucleotides read TGCAGCGCCTTCGTAGGGGCAGCGACCCAGTACTTC. It codes for CSAFVGAATQYF.

The rearrangement links TRBV11-3 to TRBJ2-7, with TRBD1 as a possible D gene (5 bases). The CDR3 spans 14 residues. V was cut by 0 bases and J by 5 bases, with 11 bases left in between. The germline gives CDR1 SGHNT, CDR2 YENEEA. In nucleotides, the CDR3 is TGTGCCAGCAGCTTAGATCAGTACAGGAACGAGCAGTACTTC. This translates into CASSLDQYRNEQYF.

The chain has TRBV28 and TRBJ2-7; TRBD2 agrees at 11 bases. There are 15 residues in the CDR3. Germline CDR1 and CDR2: MDHEN and SYDVKM. The trim removed 3 bases at V and 2 bases at J, leaving 3 bases unmatched. The CDR3 here is CASSFGTSGTYEQYF. CDR3 sequence (DNA): TGTGCCAGCAGTTTCGGGACTAGCGGAACCTACGAGCAGTACTTC. Using reference TRBV28 and TRBJ2-7 for the parts outside the CDR3, the full variable domain is DVKVTQSSRYLVKRTGEKVFLECVQDMDHENMFWYRQDPGLGLRLIYFSYDVKMKEKGDIPEGYSVSREKKERFSLILESASTNQTSMYLCASSFGTSGTYEQYFGPGTRLTVT.

This chain joins TRBV30 and TRBJ2-7, with TRBD1 identical over 8 bases. Germline trimming cut 3 bases from V and 6 bases from J; bases unmatched to any gene: 4. The CDR3 totals 12 residues. Germline assignment: CDR1 GTSNPN and CDR2 SVGIG (reference sequence). The DNA of the CDR3 is TGTGCCTGGAGCCGACAGGGGACCGAGCAGTACTTC. Translation: CAWSRQGTEQYF.

The gene calls are TRBV6-5 and TRBJ2-7; possibly TRBD1 for D (6 bases). This CDR3 region has 14 residues. Trimming shortened V by 4 bases and J by 5 bases, and 15 bases separated the two germline ends. Per germline, CDR1 MNHEY and CDR2 SVGAGI. The CDR3 loop is CASSSHDRTNEQYF. The CDR3 DNA follows: TGTGCCAGCAGTTCCCACGACAGGACGAACGAGCAGTACTTC.

The gene calls are TRBV6-5 and TRBJ2-5; the D is unclear. CDR1 MNHEY and CDR2 SVGAGI come from the germline V gene. The CDR3 is made up of 11 amino acids. Trimming removed 2 bases at V and 4 bases at J, with 2 bases between. The CDR3 loop is CASSYPETQYF. CDR3 sequence (DNA): TGTGCCAGCAGTTACCCAGAGACCCAGTACTTC.

The rearrangement joins TRBV7-6 to TRBJ2-7, with D possibly being TRBD1 (7 bases). This CDR3 has 16 residues. CDR1 and CDR2 from the germline V gene are SGHVS and FNYEAQ. Deletions cut 1 base from V and 0 bases from J, with 13 bases between. DNA for the CDR3: TGTGCCAGCAGCTTAGGTGCAGGGGGGAGCTCCTACGAGCAGTACTTC. It yields the protein CASSLGAGGSSYEQYF. The whole variable domain, remainder taken from reference TRBV7-6 and TRBJ2-7, is GAGVSQSPRYKVTKRGQDVALRCDPISGHVSLYWYRQALGQGPEFLTYFNYEAQQDKSGLPNDRFSAERPEGSISTLTIQRTEQRDSAMYRCASSLGAGGSSYEQYFGPGTRLTVT.

This clone came up once. The J gene is TRBJ2-5, the V gene TRBV7-9, with D uncertain. CDR1 is SEHNR and CDR2 is FQNEAQ in the germline V gene (reference sequence). The V and J ends lost 5 bases and 3 bases respectively, with 19 bases between them. This CDR3 region has 16 residues. The CDR3 coding sequence is TGTGCCAGCAGCCGAGGTGAAGGATACTCTAAAGAGACCCAGTACTTC. It encodes CASSRGEGYSKETQYF.

The chain employs TRBV29-1 and TRBJ2-6; 8 bases align to TRBD2. Trimming removed 6 bases from V and 2 bases from J; junction bases left unmatched: 0. This CDR3 is built from 13 residues. Per the germline V gene, CDR1 is SQVTM and CDR2 is ANQGSEA. The CDR3 spells CSVGGAGANVLTF. CDR3 sequence (DNA): TGCAGCGTCGGGGGGGCTGGGGCCAACGTCCTGACTTTC.

About this clone: The same CDR3 is also encoded by other DNA sequences in this sample. V and J are TRBV28 and TRBJ2-7; D unclear. CDR3 length equals 13 residues. Germline assignment: CDR1 MDHEN and CDR2 SYDVKM. The V gene lost 6 bases and the J gene lost 7 bases, with 16 bases spanning the gap. The DNA of the CDR3 is TGTGCCAGCAGGTTAACACAACTTGGGGAGCAGTACTTC. Its protein product is CASRLTQLGEQYF.

The chain has TRBV23-1 and TRBJ1-3, with 11 bases matching TRBD1. TRBV23-1 is assigned to the ORF class and has an uncertain function. The CDR3 length is 16 residues. V gave up 2 bases and J gave up 3 bases; unmatched junction bases: 3. CDR3 amino acids: CASSQRTGGGGNTIYF. The CDR3 nucleotides read TGCGCCAGCAGTCAAAGGACAGGGGGCGGTGGAAACACCATATATTTT.

The table lists this clone with a few counts. This rearrangement joins TRBV6-6 to TRBJ2-2; maybe TRBD2 (5 bases). The CDR3 has 14 amino acids. Germline CDR1 is MNHNY and CDR2 is SVGAGI (reference sequence). The V end lost 5 bases, the J end lost 6 bases, and 13 bases lay between the germline ends. The chain's CDR3 is CASSDTAGAGELFF. Written as DNA, the CDR3 is TGTGCCAGCAGTGATACCGCGGGCGCCGGGGAGCTGTTTTTT.

The chain joins TRBV7-2 to TRBJ2-7; 9 bases map to TRBD1. Germline loops: CDR1 SGHTA, CDR2 FQGNSA. The CDR3 spans 16 residues. V shed 5 bases, J shed 1 base, and the junction held 9 bases outside the gene matches. The CDR3 loop reads CASSPRTGEISYEQYF. The CDR3 DNA reads TGTGCCAGCAGCCCGAGGACAGGGGAAATATCCTACGAGCAGTACTTC.

Of note for this clone: The junction differs from germline at one of its ends, possibly a read error. The sample carries other DNA sequences with the same CDR3. The J gene is TRBJ1-5, the V gene TRBV7-9; 9 nucleotides match TRBD1. The CDR3 length is 16 residues. Germline V lookup: CDR1 SEHNR, CDR2 FQNEAQ (reference sequence). The CDR3 DNA reads TGTGCCAGCAGCCTAGCGGGACAGGGAGGCAATCAGCCCCAGCATTTT. This sequence encodes CASSLAGQGGNQPQHF.

In nucleotides, the CDR3 is TGCGCCAGCAGCTATGGAGGGGGCGCGTATGGCTACACCTTC. Protein: CASSYGGGAYGYTF. The chain recombines TRBV5-1 with TRBJ1-2; TRBD1 aligns across 7 bases. Germline-derived CDR1 and CDR2 are SGHRS and YFSETQ. The CDR3 is 14 amino acids. V lost 3 bases to trimming and J lost 5 bases; unmatched junction nucleotides: 7. The full variable domain, with the rest looked up from reference TRBV5-1 and TRBJ1-2, is KAGVTQTPRYLIKTRGQQVTLSCSPISGHRSVSWYQQTPGQGLQFLFEYFSETQRNKGNFPGRFSGRQFSNSRSEMNVSTLELGDSALYLCASSYGGGAYGYTFGSGTRLTVV.